This note documents a single TCR beta chain sequence. Germline assignment: CDR1 MNHEY and CDR2 SVGAGI. The CDR3 spans 15 residues. V lost 7 bases and J 4 bases, leaving 19 bases between the germline ends. The data originate from a study of blood T cell repertoires in COVID-19. Study-level information: In each case, the material was cDNA or gDNA derived from T cells, B-cell-depleted T cells, or PBMCs.

Everyone who took part was roughly 18 to 100 years old, and they came from about two dozen US areas. Which cohort a participant joined came from the clinical history participants gave. Original processing notes: Cell counts per sample came from amplifying reference gene primers. Generated by immunoSEQ multiplex PCR, the TCRdb table keeps only in-frame clones and is missing some. The DNA was the basis for D and trimming; V, J and clone size are from that table. The sample includes 250,000 or so clones, more than 80% of them seen just once. The receptor's source is a woman younger than 45 with acute COVID-19. V is TRBV6-5 and J is TRBJ1-1; TRBD1 is a possible D gene (6 bases). The source material was PBMCs or T cells enriched from blood (not recorded which). The CDR3 region has the DNA TGTGCCAGCAACAGGGTCAGGGGTATTTCCACTGAAGCTTTCTTT. Protein sequence: CASNRVRGISTEAFF.